The present T cell receptor (beta chain) was sequenced within a study of post-analysis software for immune sequencing data. TCR beta cDNA libraries had unique molecular identifiers. Roughly 500,000 cDNA molecules were obtained from approximately 0.91 to 9.4 million T cells. One entry per CDR3 protein, called by TCRdb with MiXCR from the PCR reads. The table records around 500,000 distinct CDR3 sequences, around a third of them present only once. The CDR3 sequence is 12 residues long. CDR1 SEHNR and CDR2 FQNEAQ come from the germline V gene (reference sequence). The V end was cut by 6 bases, the J end by 2 bases, with 6 bases between. This clonotype has a handful of counts. Antigen: not known. Study observations and caveats: Among roughly 5 TRBV segments more frequent in patients than controls were TRBV5-6, TRBV5-1 and TRBV20-1. Controls significantly exceeded multiple sclerosis patients in normalized Chao1 diversity.

Source material: blood. This clonotype originated in a girl between 2 and 17 years old with multiple sclerosis. The chain links TRBV7-9 to TRBJ2-3, with D maybe TRBD2 (5 bases). The CDR3 DNA reads TGTGCCAGCAGGACTATCACAGATACGCAGTATTTT. It specifies CASRTITDTQYF.